The 25 T cell receptor beta chains below all came from one sample that was sequenced in a study of a mutant IDH1 vaccine in newly diagnosed glioma. Data came from immunoSEQ multiplex PCR; TCRdb stores just in-frame clones and leaves some out. The table includes about 64,000 clones, roughly 68% detected once. Time point specified: week 35, safety follow-up. It was 300 ug of mutant IDH1 20-mer peptide that made up each vaccine dose, given with topical imiquimod. Their antigen targets remain unknown. This specimen consisted of PBMCs, obtained from a glioma patient whose treatment included an IDH1 peptide vaccine. The receptors originated from a man between 50 and 59 years old with glioma.

The V gene is TRBV6-4, the J gene TRBJ2-1; 8 positions agree with TRBD1. The CDR3 covers 17 residues. Germline CDR1 and CDR2: MRHNA and SNTAGT. Trimming took 6 bases from V and 4 from J; bases not matched to a gene: 14. CDR3 sequence (DNA): TGTGCCAGCAGCCCTCGGGCGACAGGGGCGAATTACAATGAGCAGTTCTTC. Translated: CASSPRATGANYNEQFF.

The chain combines TRBV30 with TRBJ2-1; D is undetermined. The CDR3 has 12 amino acids. Germline CDR1 GTSNPN, CDR2 SVGIG (reference sequence). V lost 0 bases, J lost 9 bases, and 9 bases lay in between. The DNA for the CDR3 is TGTGCCTGGAGTGTAGGTTTTACTGAGCAGTTCTTC. It yields the protein CAWSVGFTEQFF.

This chain connects TRBV5-1 to TRBJ1-1, with a weak D call TRBD1 (5 bases). Trimming cost V 0 bases and J 2 bases, with 14 bases left between them. The CDR3 is 16 residues long. Germline loops: CDR1 SGHRS, CDR2 YFSETQ. The CDR3 loop is CASSLAMRGRNTEAFF. DNA for the CDR3: TGCGCCAGCAGCTTGGCCATGAGGGGCCGTAACACTGAAGCTTTCTTT. Drawing the rest from reference TRBV5-1 and TRBJ1-1, the complete variable domain is KAGVTQTPRYLIKTRGQQVTLSCSPISGHRSVSWYQQTPGQGLQFLFEYFSETQRNKGNFPGRFSGRQFSNSRSEMNVSTLELGDSALYLCASSLAMRGRNTEAFFGQGTRLTVV.

The chain joins TRBV7-8 to TRBJ2-7; 7 bases agree with TRBD1. Germline V gene data show CDR1 as SGHVS and CDR2 as FQNEAQ. The trim removed 5 bases at V and 3 bases at J, leaving 10 bases unmatched. The CDR3 sequence is 15 residues long. For the CDR3, the DNA is TGTGCCAGCAGCACCCAGACAGGGCGGAACTACGAGCAGTACTTC. Translation: CASSTQTGRNYEQYF.

This chain links TRBV5-4 with TRBJ1-1; D not resolved. The V gene's germline CDR1 is SGHNT and CDR2 YYREEE (reference sequence). CDR3 length: 13 amino acids. Trimming cost V 1 base and J 0 bases, with 4 bases left between them. The CDR3 region is CASSLNLNTEAFF. The CDR3 region has the DNA TGTGCCAGCAGCTTGAATTTGAACACTGAAGCTTTCTTT.

This chain uses TRBV29-1 with TRBJ1-1, with a possible D match to TRBD1 (5 bases). The CDR3 length is 15 residues. CDR1 is SQVTM and CDR2 is ANQGSEA in the germline V gene. Trimming stripped 5 bases from V and 2 bases from J, with 18 bases between. This CDR3 is CSVTYEGRVNTEAFF. The CDR3 DNA follows: TGCAGCGTTACTTATGAGGGACGGGTAAACACTGAAGCTTTCTTT.

For the CDR3, the DNA is TGTGCCAGCAGTTTGCGCCCCGGGTGGCAGGGGTCGGGGCAGCCCCAGCATTTT. Translation: CASSLRPGWQGSGQPQHF. The rearrangement joins TRBV27 to TRBJ1-5; D might be TRBD1 (6 bases). The V gene lost 3 bases and the J gene lost 7 bases, with 25 bases spanning the gap. CDR3 length: 18 residues. Germline lookup yields CDR1 MNHEY and CDR2 SMNVEV (reference sequence).

The rearrangement links TRBV5-1 to TRBJ2-5, with 13 bases lining up with TRBD2. Looked up from germline, CDR1 is SGHRS and CDR2 is YFSETQ. V gave up 5 bases and J gave up 2 bases; unmatched junction bases: 3. This CDR3 spans 15 amino acids. The CDR3 is CASRTSGGGQETQYF. The CDR3 region has the DNA TGCGCCAGCAGAACTAGCGGGGGGGGACAAGAGACCCAGTACTTC.

The chain joins TRBV5-6 to TRBJ2-5; D remains ambiguous. Germline V gene sequence: CDR1 SGHDT, CDR2 YYEEEE. The CDR3 contains 13 residues. Deletions cut 4 bases from V and 9 bases from J, with 16 bases between. The CDR3 DNA is TGTGCCAGCAGCCCTTCGCTCCATTCGGCCCAGTACTTC. This encodes CASSPSLHSAQYF.

The genes are TRBV5-1 and TRBJ1-1; the D is unclear. Trimming shortened V by 7 bases and J by 1 base, and 14 bases separated the two germline ends. The CDR3 totals 14 residues. Germline V gene sequence: CDR1 SGHRS, CDR2 YFSETQ. Here the CDR3 reads CASVGPGTNTEAFF. The CDR3 DNA is TGCGCCAGCGTTGGGCCCGGTACGAACACTGAAGCTTTCTTT. Combining the CDR3 with reference TRBV5-1 and TRBJ1-1 gives the whole variable domain KAGVTQTPRYLIKTRGQQVTLSCSPISGHRSVSWYQQTPGQGLQFLFEYFSETQRNKGNFPGRFSGRQFSNSRSEMNVSTLELGDSALYLCASVGPGTNTEAFFGQGTRLTVV.

The chain employs TRBV9 and TRBJ2-1; the D is unclear. This CDR3 is 16 amino acids long. V lost 0 bases, J lost 0 bases, and 10 bases lay in between. Germline-derived CDR1 and CDR2 are SGDLS and YYNGEE. The CDR3 reads CASSVGSVSSYNEQFF. The CDR3 DNA sequence: TGTGCCAGCAGCGTAGGATCAGTAAGCTCCTACAATGAGCAGTTCTTC.

The genes are TRBV5-6 and TRBJ2-7; D may correspond to TRBD1 or TRBD2 (5 bases each). There are 13 residues in the CDR3. Trimming cost V 4 bases and J 4 bases, with 12 bases left between them. Germline V gene data show CDR1 as SGHDT and CDR2 as YYEEEE. CDR3 bases: TGTGCCAGCAGCGAGGGGACCGCGTACGAGCAGTACTTC. Protein sequence: CASSEGTAYEQYF. Supplemented by reference TRBV5-6 and TRBJ2-7, the full variable domain reads DAGVTQSPTHLIKTRGQQVTLRCSPKSGHDTVSWYQQALGQGPQFIFQYYEEEERQRGNFPDRFSGHQFPNYSSELNVNALLLGDSALYLCASSEGTAYEQYFGPGTRLTVT.

The chain uses TRBV4-2 and TRBJ2-7, with D possibly being TRBD1 or TRBD2 (5 bases each). The CDR3 extends over 11 amino acids. The germline V gene encodes CDR1 LGHNA and CDR2 YNFKEQ. Trimming removed 5 bases from V and 4 bases from J, with 6 bases in between. The CDR3 reads CASSEGYEQYF. The CDR3 bases are TGTGCCAGCAGCGAGGGGTACGAGCAGTACTTC.

The chain recombines TRBV7-9 with TRBJ2-7; TRBD2 agrees at 7 bases. Germline assignment: CDR1 SEHNR and CDR2 FQNEAQ (reference sequence). Unmatched junction bases numbered 4, after V lost 3 bases and J lost 2 bases. The CDR3 spans 14 residues. In nucleotides, the CDR3 is TGTGCCAGCAGCTTGCTAGCGGACCCCTACGAGCAGTACTTC. Protein: CASSLLADPYEQYF.

The rearrangement uses TRBV13 and TRBJ2-7; 10 nucleotides agree with TRBD1. The V gene's germline CDR1 is PRHDT and CDR2 FYEKMQ (reference sequence). The CDR3 has 16 residues. Trimming removed 4 bases from V and 1 base from J; junction bases left unmatched: 7. The CDR3 protein is CASSSFRDRGSYEQYF. The CDR3 coding sequence is TGTGCCAGCAGCTCGTTTCGGGACAGGGGATCCTACGAGCAGTACTTC.

This clone showed up just a few times. The chain joins TRBV19 to TRBJ1-1, with D maybe TRBD1 (6 bases). The CDR3 is made up of 13 amino acids. Trimming took off 4 bases at V and 7 bases at J, with 13 bases between the two ends. Germline lookup yields CDR1 LNHDA and CDR2 SQIVND (reference sequence). This CDR3 reads CASSRNRDSEAFF. The CDR3 DNA follows: TGTGCCAGTAGTAGAAACAGGGATAGTGAAGCTTTCTTT.

This clone was seen a handful of times. The chain employs TRBV2 and TRBJ2-3; no definite D call. CDR3 length: 14 residues. Germline V gives CDR1 SNHLY, CDR2 FYNNEI. The V and J ends lost 7 bases and 0 bases respectively, with 11 bases between them. The CDR3 region is CASTWWASTDTQYF. The CDR3 bases are TGTGCCAGCACTTGGTGGGCTAGCACAGATACGCAGTATTTT.

The V and J genes are TRBV5-1 and TRBJ2-7; D is unresolved. The CDR3 runs to 14 residues. V was cut by 0 bases and J by 3 bases, with 10 bases left in between. Germline V CDR1 and CDR2: SGHRS, YFSETQ. Written as DNA, the CDR3 is TGCGCCAGCAGCTTGGCTGGGAATATCTACGAGCAGTACTTC. It encodes CASSLAGNIYEQYF.

Many counts were recorded for this clone. The chain employs TRBV2 and TRBJ2-2, with D tentatively TRBD2 (6 bases). Trimming took off 8 bases at V and 6 bases at J, with 10 bases between the two ends. The CDR3 contains 12 residues. Germline V CDR1 and CDR2: SNHLY, FYNNEI. The CDR3 nucleotides are TGTGCCAGCGGGGGAGGTCCCGGGGAGCTGTTTTTT. Residues: CASGGGPGELFF.

The V and J genes are TRBV5-1 and TRBJ1-1; D gene uncertain. Germline V gene sequence: CDR1 SGHRS, CDR2 YFSETQ. The V end lost 0 bases, the J end lost 2 bases, and 5 bases lay between the germline ends. The CDR3 contains 13 residues. The CDR3, as DNA: TGCGCCAGCAGCTTGGGGGTCAACACTGAAGCTTTCTTT. Amino acid sequence: CASSLGVNTEAFF.

This chain uses TRBV5-5 with TRBJ2-2; perhaps D is TRBD1 or TRBD2 (5 bases each). The CDR3 length is 13 residues. Germline V gene data show CDR1 as SGHKS and CDR2 as YYEKEE (reference sequence). V was shortened by 5 bases and J by 6 bases, with 11 bases between the two germline ends. CDR3 protein: CASRKGPSGELFF. The CDR3 DNA reads TGTGCCAGCAGGAAGGGACCCTCCGGGGAGCTGTTTTTT.

DNA for the CDR3: TGTGCCAGCAGCATAGGCGGCACCTCCTCTGGAAACACCATATATTTT. It codes for CASSIGGTSSGNTIYF. The chain carries TRBV7-2 and TRBJ1-3; D is uncertain. Trimming removed 5 bases from V and 0 bases from J, with 14 bases in between. The germline gives CDR1 SGHTA, CDR2 FQGNSA. The CDR3 loop spans 16 amino acids.

The chain employs TRBV5-6 and TRBJ2-1; TRBD2 matches at 7 bases. The length of the CDR3 is 14 residues. Germline assignment: CDR1 SGHDT and CDR2 YYEEEE. J was trimmed by 9 bases and V by 0 bases; bases with no gene match: 6. CDR3 sequence: CASSLVWGRGEQFF. The CDR3 DNA reads TGTGCCAGCAGCTTGGTTTGGGGGAGGGGTGAGCAGTTCTTC.

V and J are TRBV7-8 and TRBJ1-4; 7 bases are a match to TRBD1. The CDR3 is 14 residues long. The V gene end was trimmed by 6 bases and the J gene end by 8 bases; junction bases not matched to a gene: 9. Germline V CDR1 and CDR2: SGHVS, FQNEAQ. CDR3 loop: CASSPSGDSEKLFF. CDR3 nucleotide sequence: TGTGCCAGCAGTCCCTCTGGGGACAGCGAAAAACTGTTTTTT. Filled out from reference TRBV7-8 and TRBJ1-4, the complete variable domain reads GAGVSQSPRYKVAKRGQDVALRCDPISGHVSLFWYQQALGQGPEFLTYFQNEAQLDKSGLPSDRFFAERPEGSVSTLKIQRTQQEDSAVYLCASSPSGDSEKLFFGSGTQLSVL.

The chain has TRBV15 and TRBJ1-5; a weak D match, TRBD1 (5 bases). CDR3 length: 15 amino acids. Germline V gene data show CDR1 as LNHNV and CDR2 as YYDKDF (reference sequence). The V end lost 0 bases, the J end lost 7 bases, and 13 bases lay between the germline ends. The CDR3, as DNA: TGTGCCACCAGCAGAGAGGGGGAACCTAGCCAGCCCCAGCATTTT. It codes for CATSREGEPSQPQHF.